The 22 T cell receptor beta chains below all came from one sample that was sequenced in a study of cytomegalovirus exposure and HLA in healthy donors. Primers for the PCR totalled 60 Vbeta and 13 Jbeta. This table comes from immunoSEQ multiplex PCR, and its TCRdb copy is limited to in-frame clones, with some not included. The sample contains over 85,000 clones, 86% of which appear only once. The sequenced material came from PBMCs. The receptors shown here come from a middle-aged man in good health and CMV-seronegative.

This chain uses TRBV9 with TRBJ1-2; 7 nucleotides match TRBD1. CDR3 length: 14 residues. The trim removed 0 bases at V and 6 bases at J, leaving 5 bases unmatched. Per germline, CDR1 SGDLS and CDR2 YYNGEE. The CDR3 protein is CASSVVGRGDGYTF. CDR3 nucleotides: TGTGCCAGCAGCGTAGTAGGCAGGGGGGATGGCTACACCTTC.

V usage is TRBV27 and J usage is TRBJ2-7; no clear D. The CDR3 runs 12 residues. V lost 8 bases and J lost 6, with 14 bases in between. CDR1 and CDR2 (germline): MNHEY, SMNVEV (reference sequence). CDR3: CASQCPPLEQYF. CDR3 nucleotides: TGTGCCAGCCAGTGCCCCCCGCTCGAGCAGTACTTC.

The chain is built from TRBV6-5 and TRBJ2-7; D not resolved. The germline V gene encodes CDR1 MNHEY and CDR2 SVGAGI. V dropped 10 bases and J dropped 0 bases, with 19 bases sitting between them. The CDR3 consists of 15 residues. This chain's CDR3 is CATMGLESGSYEQYF. The CDR3 region has the DNA TGTGCCACCATGGGTCTGGAGTCCGGCTCCTACGAGCAGTACTTC.

The V gene is TRBV28, the J gene TRBJ1-5, with D possibly matching TRBD1 (5 bases). The CDR3 extends over 15 amino acids. The V and J ends lost 6 bases and 0 bases respectively, with 12 bases between them. CDR1 is MDHEN and CDR2 is SYDVKM in the germline V gene. For the CDR3, the DNA is TGTGCCAGCAGACAGGAACAGCTTAGCAATCAGCCCCAGCATTTT. Protein sequence: CASRQEQLSNQPQHF.

The chain employs TRBV28 and TRBJ2-1; D is perhaps TRBD1 (6 bases). The CDR3 consists of 17 residues. Germline CDR1 MDHEN, CDR2 SYDVKM. Trimming left V 6 bases short and J 5 bases short, with 23 bases between. DNA of the CDR3: TGTGCCAGCAGGAGGATGCGTAAGGGGGTTTCGGACAATGAGCAGTTCTTC. Translated: CASRRMRKGVSDNEQFF.

J is TRBJ1-2 and V is TRBV6-1; D remains unclear. Germline lookup yields CDR1 MNHNS and CDR2 SASEGT. The CDR3 has 13 residues. V lost 0 bases, J lost 11 bases, and 13 bases lay in between. This CDR3 reads CASSEAGGLRYTF. The CDR3 DNA follows: TGTGCCAGCAGTGAAGCGGGAGGTCTGCGTTACACCTTC.

This sequence joins TRBV29-1 and TRBJ1-1; 7 bases match TRBD1. Germline V CDR1 and CDR2: SQVTM, ANQGSEA. V trimming: 6 bases; J trimming: 6 bases; junction bases outside the gene matches: 13. This CDR3 has 14 amino acids. CDR3 amino acids: CSVREQGVAAEAFF. The DNA of the CDR3 is TGCAGCGTGAGAGAGCAGGGGGTCGCGGCTGAAGCTTTCTTT.

The CDR3 region has the DNA TGCAGCGTTCGGTTCGCTAACACTGAAGCTTTCTTT. It encodes CSVRFANTEAFF. This chain joins TRBV29-1 and TRBJ1-1; D is ambiguous. Trimming took off 5 bases at V and 2 bases at J, with 9 bases between the two ends. CDR1 and CDR2 from the germline V gene are SQVTM and ANQGSEA. The CDR3 is made up of 12 amino acids.

V gene TRBV10-3 combines with J gene TRBJ1-4; 8 nucleotides align to TRBD1. The V gene's germline CDR1 is ENHRY and CDR2 SYGVKD. This CDR3 contains 14 residues. V lost 3 bases to trimming and J lost 5 bases; unmatched junction nucleotides: 2. In DNA, the CDR3 is TGTGCCATCAGTGACAGGACAGGGAATGAAAAACTGTTTTTT. It yields the protein CAISDRTGNEKLFF.

This clone was observed a few times. The V call is TRBV7-9, the J call TRBJ1-6; 7 positions agree with TRBD1. The V gene's germline CDR1 is SEHNR and CDR2 FQNEAQ (reference sequence). The CDR3 length is 15 residues. With 4 bases clipped from V and 2 bases from J, the junction kept 2 bases outside the gene matches. This chain's CDR3 is CASSWGTAYNSPLHF. The CDR3 nucleotides are TGTGCCAGCAGCTGGGGGACAGCCTATAATTCACCCCTCCACTTT.

The CDR3, as DNA: TGTGCCAGCAGTGCCGGGGTTGGCTACACCTTC. It translates to CASSAGVGYTF. V and J are TRBV6-1 and TRBJ1-2; no definite D call. The V end was cut by 4 bases, the J end by 7 bases, with 7 bases between. This CDR3 spans 11 amino acids. The germline gives CDR1 MNHNS, CDR2 SASEGT.

The rearrangement joins TRBV2 to TRBJ2-5; tentatively, D is TRBD1 (5 bases). The CDR3 consists of 14 residues. Trimming removed 1 base at V and 0 bases at J, with 6 bases between. Germline lookup yields CDR1 SNHLY and CDR2 FYNNEI. The CDR3 DNA reads TGTGCCAGCAGTGAAGGACAGTACCAAGAGACCCAGTACTTC. Amino acids: CASSEGQYQETQYF.

This chain uses TRBV9 with TRBJ2-2; D is possibly TRBD1 (5 bases). CDR3 length: 15 residues. The V gene lost 3 bases and the J gene lost 5 bases, with 14 bases spanning the gap. Per germline, CDR1 SGDLS and CDR2 YYNGEE. The CDR3 loop reads CASSAYWAGTGELFF. Written as DNA, the CDR3 is TGTGCCAGCAGCGCGTACTGGGCAGGGACCGGGGAGCTGTTTTTT.

The CDR3 is CASRRPPRGEAFF. In nucleotides, the CDR3 is TGTGCCAGCAGGAGACCCCCCCGGGGTGAAGCTTTCTTT. The chain couples TRBV6-1 to TRBJ1-1, with D uncertain. Deletions cut 6 bases from V and 7 bases from J, with 15 bases between. The CDR3 extends over 13 amino acids. Germline CDR1 and CDR2: MNHNS and SASEGT.

The chain links TRBV9 to TRBJ2-3; D is uncertain. The CDR3 length is 12 residues. The germline V and J ends were trimmed by 5 bases and 1 base, with 5 bases remaining between them. CDR1 is SGDLS, CDR2 YYNGEE, per germline. The CDR3 sequence: CASSLGTDTQYF. CDR3 DNA sequence: TGTGCCAGCAGTCTCGGCACAGATACGCAGTATTTT.

Ten or more counts support this clone. The chain is built from TRBV7-9 and TRBJ1-4; D is uncertain. The V gene lost 8 bases and the J gene lost 0 bases, with 7 bases spanning the gap. The CDR3 sequence is 13 residues long. Germline V gene lookup returns CDR1 SEHNR and CDR2 FQNEAQ (reference sequence). CDR3 protein: CASERSTNEKLFF. DNA of the CDR3: TGTGCCAGCGAGAGATCAACTAATGAAAAACTGTTTTTT.

In its sample, this clone was seen once. This chain joins TRBV2 and TRBJ1-6, with a tentative D call TRBD1 (6 bases). This CDR3 comprises 13 residues. Germline CDR1 is SNHLY and CDR2 is FYNNEI. V dropped 4 bases and J dropped 15 bases, with 16 bases sitting between them. CDR3 amino acids: CASSGGTTTYLHF. DNA of the CDR3: TGTGCCAGCAGTGGGGGGACAACGACGTACCTCCACTTT.

This chain links TRBV25-1 with TRBJ2-5; D is possibly TRBD1 (6 bases). Germline V gives CDR1 MGHDK, CDR2 SYGVNS. This CDR3 has 13 residues. The germline V and J ends were trimmed by 5 bases and 8 bases, with 15 bases remaining between them. The CDR3 here is CASSNKQGFTQYF. CDR3 sequence (DNA): TGTGCCAGCAGTAACAAACAGGGATTCACCCAGTACTTC. Looking up the rest from reference TRBV25-1 and TRBJ2-5 gives the full variable domain: EADIYQTPRYLVIGTGKKITLECSQTMGHDKMYWYQQDPGMELHLIHYSYGVNSTEKGDLSSESTVSRIRTEHFPLTLESARPSHTSQYLCASSNKQGFTQYFGPGTRLLVL.

This clone was counted once. CDR3 sequence reads: CASSDARGVADTQYF. CDR3 sequence (DNA): TGTGCCAGCAGTGACGCTCGGGGGGTAGCAGATACGCAGTATTTT. V usage is TRBV6-1 and J usage is TRBJ2-3; 7 nucleotides match TRBD2. Losses at the gene ends were 3 bases for V and 4 bases for J; bases not matched to a gene: 7. This CDR3 is 15 amino acids long. Germline assignment: CDR1 MNHNS and CDR2 SASEGT.

The chain joins TRBV29-1 to TRBJ1-2; TRBD1 agrees at 8 bases. The CDR3 length is 17 residues. CDR1 and CDR2 from the germline V gene are SQVTM and ANQGSEA. With V trimmed by 0 bases and J by 3 bases, 12 bases remained unmatched. In DNA, the CDR3 is TGCAGCGTTGAAGATCGGCAGGGGGCTAGAGTGGACTATGGCTACACCTTC. Translating gives CSVEDRQGARVDYGYTF.

The chain links TRBV5-1 to TRBJ1-5; weak D call: TRBD1 (5 bases). The V gene lost 0 bases and the J gene lost 2 bases, with 9 bases spanning the gap. The CDR3 covers 15 residues. The germline gives CDR1 SGHRS, CDR2 YFSETQ. The CDR3 bases are TGCGCCAGCAGCTTGGAAGGGGCGCGCAATCAGCCCCAGCATTTT. Protein sequence: CASSLEGARNQPQHF.

This clone was counted once. The rearrangement joins TRBV7-6 to TRBJ1-1; 7 bases are a match to TRBD1. This CDR3 is 15 amino acids long. J was trimmed by 4 bases and V by 5 bases; bases with no gene match: 10. Germline CDR1 is SGHVS and CDR2 is FNYEAQ. The CDR3 DNA is TGTGCCAGCAGCCCTCGGGGACAGACCATCACTGAAGCTTTCTTT. Its translation: CASSPRGQTITEAFF.